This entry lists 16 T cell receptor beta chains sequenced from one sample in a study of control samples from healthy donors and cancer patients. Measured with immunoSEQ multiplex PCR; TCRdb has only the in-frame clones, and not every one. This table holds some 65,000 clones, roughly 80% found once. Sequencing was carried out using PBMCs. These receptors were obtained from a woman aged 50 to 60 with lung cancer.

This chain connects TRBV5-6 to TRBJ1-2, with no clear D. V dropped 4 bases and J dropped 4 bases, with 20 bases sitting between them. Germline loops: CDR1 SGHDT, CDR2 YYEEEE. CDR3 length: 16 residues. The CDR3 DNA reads TGTGCCAGCAGCCCTGTGGTGGGGTTTGTGACCTATGGCTACACCTTC. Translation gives CASSPVVGFVTYGYTF.

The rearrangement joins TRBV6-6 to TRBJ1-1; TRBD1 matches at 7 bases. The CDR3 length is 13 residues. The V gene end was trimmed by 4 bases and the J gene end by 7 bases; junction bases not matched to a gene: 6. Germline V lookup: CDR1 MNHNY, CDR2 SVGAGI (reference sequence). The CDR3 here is CASSFGGQLEAFF. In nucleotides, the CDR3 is TGTGCCAGCAGTTTTGGGGGACAGCTTGAAGCTTTCTTT.

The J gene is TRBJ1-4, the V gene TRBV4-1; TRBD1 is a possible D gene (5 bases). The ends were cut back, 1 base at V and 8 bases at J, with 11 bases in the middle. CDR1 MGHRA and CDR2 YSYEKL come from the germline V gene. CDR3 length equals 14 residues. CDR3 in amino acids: CASSQASRGEKLFF. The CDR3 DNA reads TGCGCCAGCAGCCAAGCATCGCGGGGGGAAAAACTGTTTTTT.

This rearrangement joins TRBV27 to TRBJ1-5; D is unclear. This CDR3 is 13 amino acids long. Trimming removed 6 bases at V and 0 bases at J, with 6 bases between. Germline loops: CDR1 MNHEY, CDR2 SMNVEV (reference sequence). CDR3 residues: CASRGYSNQPQHF. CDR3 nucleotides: TGTGCCAGCAGAGGGTATAGCAATCAGCCCCAGCATTTT.

This CDR3 reads CATSDSLGRGEQFF. CDR3 nucleotide sequence: TGTGCCACCAGTGATTCTCTGGGGCGTGGGGAGCAGTTCTTC. This rearrangement joins TRBV24-1 to TRBJ2-1, with a possible D match to TRBD1 (5 bases). V lost 2 bases and J lost 10, with 14 bases in between. CDR1 is KGHDR, CDR2 SFDVKD, per germline. The CDR3 is 14 residues long.

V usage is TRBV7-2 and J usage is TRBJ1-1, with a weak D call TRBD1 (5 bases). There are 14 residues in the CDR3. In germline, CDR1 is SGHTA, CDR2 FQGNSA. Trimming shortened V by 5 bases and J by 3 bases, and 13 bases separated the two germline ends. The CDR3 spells CASSTADKYTEAFF. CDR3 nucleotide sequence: TGTGCCAGCAGCACCGCGGACAAGTACACTGAAGCTTTCTTT.

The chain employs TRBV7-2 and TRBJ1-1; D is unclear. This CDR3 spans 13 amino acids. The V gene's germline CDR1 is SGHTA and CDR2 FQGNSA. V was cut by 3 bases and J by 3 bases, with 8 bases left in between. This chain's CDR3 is CASSFGRDTEAFF. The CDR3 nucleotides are TGTGCCAGCAGCTTTGGGAGAGACACTGAAGCTTTCTTT.

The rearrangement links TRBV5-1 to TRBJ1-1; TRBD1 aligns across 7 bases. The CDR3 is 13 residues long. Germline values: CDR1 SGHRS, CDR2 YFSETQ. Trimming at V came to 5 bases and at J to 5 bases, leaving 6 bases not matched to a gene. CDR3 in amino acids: CASSPSGGTEAFF. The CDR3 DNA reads TGCGCCAGCAGTCCTTCAGGGGGGACTGAAGCTTTCTTT.

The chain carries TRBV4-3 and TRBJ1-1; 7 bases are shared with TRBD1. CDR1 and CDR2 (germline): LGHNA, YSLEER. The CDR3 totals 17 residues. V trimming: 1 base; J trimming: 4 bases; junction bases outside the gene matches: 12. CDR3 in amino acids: CASSQARSTGYVTEAFF. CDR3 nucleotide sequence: TGCGCCAGCAGCCAAGCCCGCTCGACAGGGTACGTCACTGAAGCTTTCTTT.

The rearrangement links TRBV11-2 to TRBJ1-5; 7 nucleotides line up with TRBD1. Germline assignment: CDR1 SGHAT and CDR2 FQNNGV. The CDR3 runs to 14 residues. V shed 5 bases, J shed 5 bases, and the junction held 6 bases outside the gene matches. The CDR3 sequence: CASSPGQVYQPQHF. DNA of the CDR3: TGTGCCAGCAGCCCCGGACAGGTTTATCAGCCCCAGCATTTT.

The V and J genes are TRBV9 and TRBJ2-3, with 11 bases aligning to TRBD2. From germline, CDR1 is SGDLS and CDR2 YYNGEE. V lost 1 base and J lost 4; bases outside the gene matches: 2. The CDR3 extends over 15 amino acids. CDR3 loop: CASSVISGGADTQYF. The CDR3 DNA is TGTGCCAGCAGCGTAATTAGCGGGGGGGCAGATACGCAGTATTTT.

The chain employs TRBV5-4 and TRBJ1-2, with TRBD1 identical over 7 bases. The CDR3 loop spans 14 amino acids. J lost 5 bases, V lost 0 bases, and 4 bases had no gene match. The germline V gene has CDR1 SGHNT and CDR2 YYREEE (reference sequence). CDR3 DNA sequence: TGTGCCAGCAGCTTGGCGGGACAGCAGTATGGCTACACCTTC. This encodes CASSLAGQQYGYTF.

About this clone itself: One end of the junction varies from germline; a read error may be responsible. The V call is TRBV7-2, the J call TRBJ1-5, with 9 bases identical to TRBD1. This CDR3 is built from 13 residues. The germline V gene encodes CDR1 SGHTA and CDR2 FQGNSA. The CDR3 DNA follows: TGTGCCAGCAGCTTAGGAAGGGGGGACAGGGAGGATTTT. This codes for CASSLGRGDREDF.

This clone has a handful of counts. Here the CDR3 reads CASSLAQLAGETQYF. CDR3 sequence (DNA): TGCGCCAGCAGCTTGGCCCAGCTAGCGGGCGAGACCCAGTACTTC. This chain links TRBV5-1 with TRBJ2-5; 8 bases align to TRBD2. CDR3 length: 15 residues. Per the germline V gene, CDR1 is SGHRS and CDR2 is YFSETQ. The V and J ends lost 0 bases and 5 bases, in that order; junction bases with no gene match: 6.

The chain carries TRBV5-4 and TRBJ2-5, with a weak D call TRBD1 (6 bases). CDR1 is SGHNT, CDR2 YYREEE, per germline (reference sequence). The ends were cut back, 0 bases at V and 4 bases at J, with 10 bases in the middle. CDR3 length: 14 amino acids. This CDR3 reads CASSLEQGAETQYF. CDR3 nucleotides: TGTGCCAGCAGCTTGGAACAGGGCGCAGAGACCCAGTACTTC. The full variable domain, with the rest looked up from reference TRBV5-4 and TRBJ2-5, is ETGVTQSPTHLIKTRGQQVTLRCSSQSGHNTVSWYQQALGQGPQFIFQYYREEENGRGNFPPRFSGLQFPNYSSELNVNALELDDSALYLCASSLEQGAETQYFGPGTRLLVL.

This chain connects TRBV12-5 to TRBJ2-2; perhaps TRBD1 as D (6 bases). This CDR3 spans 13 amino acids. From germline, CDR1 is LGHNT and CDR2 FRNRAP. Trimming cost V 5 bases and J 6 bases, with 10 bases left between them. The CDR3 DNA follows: TGTGCTAGTGGTCTACAGGGTCCCGGGGAGCTGTTTTTT. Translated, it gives CASGLQGPGELFF.